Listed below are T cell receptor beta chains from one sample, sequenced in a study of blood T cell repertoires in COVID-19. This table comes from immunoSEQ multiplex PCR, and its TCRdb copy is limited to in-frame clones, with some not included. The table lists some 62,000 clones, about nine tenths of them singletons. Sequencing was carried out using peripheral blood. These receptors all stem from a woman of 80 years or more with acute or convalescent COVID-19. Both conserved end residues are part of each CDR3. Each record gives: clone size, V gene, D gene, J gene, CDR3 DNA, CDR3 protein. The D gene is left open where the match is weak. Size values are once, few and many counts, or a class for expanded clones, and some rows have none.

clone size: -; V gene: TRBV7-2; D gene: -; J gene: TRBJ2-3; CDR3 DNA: TGTGCCAGCAGCTTCGGGGGGCCGAGAACAGATACGCAGTATTTT; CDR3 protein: CASSFGGPRTDTQYF
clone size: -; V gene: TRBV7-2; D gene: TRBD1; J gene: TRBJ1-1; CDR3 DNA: TGTGCCAGCAGCCCACGGGGACAGGGGGGGGTTCCTGAAGCTTTCTTT; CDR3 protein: CASSPRGQGGVPEAFF
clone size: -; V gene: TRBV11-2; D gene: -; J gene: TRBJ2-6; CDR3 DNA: TGTGCCAGCAGCTTAGATCGCTCTGGGGCCAACGTCCTGACTTTC; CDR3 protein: CASSLDRSGANVLTF
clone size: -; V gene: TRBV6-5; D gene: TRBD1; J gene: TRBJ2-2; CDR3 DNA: TGTGCCAGCAGGAGGGGGACAGGGAACACCGGGGAGCTGTTTTTT; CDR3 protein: CASRRGTGNTGELFF
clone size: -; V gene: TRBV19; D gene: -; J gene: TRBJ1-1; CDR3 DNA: TGTGCCAGTAGTATAGATCTCTCCGCTATCTTTGAAGCTTTCTTT; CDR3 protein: CASSIDLSAIFEAFF
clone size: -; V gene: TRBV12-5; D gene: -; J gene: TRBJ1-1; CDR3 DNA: TGTGCTAGTGTCTTCAACACTGAAGCTTTCTTT; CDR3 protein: CASVFNTEAFF
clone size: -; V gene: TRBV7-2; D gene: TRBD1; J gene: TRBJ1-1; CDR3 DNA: TGTGCCAGCAGCTTCACCGGGACAGGGGAAGCTTTCTTT; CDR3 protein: CASSFTGTGEAFF
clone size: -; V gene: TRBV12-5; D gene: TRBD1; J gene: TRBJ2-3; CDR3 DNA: TGTGCTAGTGGTTTGAGGGACAGCAGCACAGATACGCAGTATTTT; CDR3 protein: CASGLRDSSTDTQYF
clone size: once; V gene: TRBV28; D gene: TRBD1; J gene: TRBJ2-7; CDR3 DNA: TGTGCCAGCAGTTTTGGACAGGGGATTGAGCAGTACTTC; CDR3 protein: CASSFGQGIEQYF
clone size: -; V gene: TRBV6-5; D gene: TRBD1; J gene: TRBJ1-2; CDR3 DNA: TGTGCCAGCAGTTACTCGAGGCAGGGGGATGGCTACACCTTC; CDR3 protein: CASSYSRQGDGYTF
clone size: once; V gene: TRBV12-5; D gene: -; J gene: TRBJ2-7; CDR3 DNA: TGTGCTAGTGGCCACTCAATATCTAGGGAGCAGTACTTC; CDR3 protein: CASGHSISREQYF
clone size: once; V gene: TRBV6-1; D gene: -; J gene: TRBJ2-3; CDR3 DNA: TGTGCCAGCAGTGAAGGGAAGCGGACCACAGATACGCAGTATTTT; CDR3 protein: CASSEGKRTTDTQYF
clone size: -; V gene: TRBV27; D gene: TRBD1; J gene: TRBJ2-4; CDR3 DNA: TGTGCCAGCAGAATGACAGGGGGGAACATTCAGTACTTC; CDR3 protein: CASRMTGGNIQYF
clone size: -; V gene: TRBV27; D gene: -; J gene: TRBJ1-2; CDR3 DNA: TGTGCCAGCAGGCCCGGGTCCAGCGGGAGCTATGGCTACACCTTC; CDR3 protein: CASRPGSSGSYGYTF
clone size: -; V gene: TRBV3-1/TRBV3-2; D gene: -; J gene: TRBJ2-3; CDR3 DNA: TGTGCCAGCAGCCAAGCGTTCGGGGGAGATACGCAGTATTTT; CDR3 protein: CASSQAFGGDTQYF
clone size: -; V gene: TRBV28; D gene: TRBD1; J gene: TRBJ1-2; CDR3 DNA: TGTGCCAGCAGTTCAACATCCGGGACAGCAAACTATGGCTACACCTTC; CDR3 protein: CASSSTSGTANYGYTF
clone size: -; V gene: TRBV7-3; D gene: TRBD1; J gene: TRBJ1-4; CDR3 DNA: TGTGCCAGCAGCCAAGGACAGGGCAGGGAAAAACTGTTTTTT; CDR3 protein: CASSQGQGREKLFF
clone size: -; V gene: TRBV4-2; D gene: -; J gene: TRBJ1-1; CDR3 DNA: TGTGCCAGCAGCCAACCTTCTGCGGGGATCCTCCAGAACACTGAAGCTTTCTTT; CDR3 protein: CASSQPSAGILQNTEAFF
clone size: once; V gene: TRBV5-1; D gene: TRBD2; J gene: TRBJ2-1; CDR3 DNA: TGCGCCAGCAGCGATGGACTAGCGGGAGGGAGCTCCTACAATGAGCAGTTCTTC; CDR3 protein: CASSDGLAGGSSYNEQFF
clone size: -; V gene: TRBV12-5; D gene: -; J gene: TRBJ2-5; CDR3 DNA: TGTGCTAGTGGTTTGGGGGGGCCGGGGCGAGAGACCCAGTACTTC; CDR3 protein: CASGLGGPGRETQYF
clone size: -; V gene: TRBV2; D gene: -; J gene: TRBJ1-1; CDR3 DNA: TGTGCCAGCAGAGCCACAGGCCAATCCACTGAAGCTTTCTTT; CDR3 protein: CASRATGQSTEAFF
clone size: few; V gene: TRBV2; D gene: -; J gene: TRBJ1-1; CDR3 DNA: TGTGCCAGCAGCATCGGACAGACGATCCCTGAAGCTTTCTTT; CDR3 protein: CASSIGQTIPEAFF
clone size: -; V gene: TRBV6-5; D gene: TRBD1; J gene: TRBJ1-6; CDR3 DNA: TGTGCCAGCAGTTTGGGACAGGGGATCAATTCACCCCTCCACTTT; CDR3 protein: CASSLGQGINSPLHF
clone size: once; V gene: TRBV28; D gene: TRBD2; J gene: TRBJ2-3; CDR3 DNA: TGTGCCAGCAGTTCCCCTAGCGGGATGGGCACAGATACGCAGTATTTT; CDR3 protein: CASSSPSGMGTDTQYF
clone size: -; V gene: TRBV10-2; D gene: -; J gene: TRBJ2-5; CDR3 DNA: TGCGCCAGCAGTGAGTCTCGGGAGACCCAGTACTTC; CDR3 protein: CASSESRETQYF
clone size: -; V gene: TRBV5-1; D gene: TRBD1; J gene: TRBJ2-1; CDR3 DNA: TGCGCCAGCAGCTTCGAAGGGGGCATCTACAATGAGCAGTTCTTC; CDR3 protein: CASSFEGGIYNEQFF
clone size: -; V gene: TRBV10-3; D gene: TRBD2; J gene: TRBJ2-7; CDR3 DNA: TGTGCCATCACAAAGCGGGATCGCGCCTACGAGCAGTACTTC; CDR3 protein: CAITKRDRAYEQYF
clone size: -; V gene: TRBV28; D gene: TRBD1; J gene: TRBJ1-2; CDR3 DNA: TGTGCCAGCAGTTTATGGAGGGGGACAGGGGGCGGGCATGGCTACACCTTC; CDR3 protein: CASSLWRGTGGGHGYTF
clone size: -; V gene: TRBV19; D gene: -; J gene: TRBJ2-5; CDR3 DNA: TGTGCCAGTGGCGGGACAGATTTTGGGACCCAGTACTTC; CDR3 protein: CASGGTDFGTQYF
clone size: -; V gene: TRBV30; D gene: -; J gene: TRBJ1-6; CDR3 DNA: TGTGCCTGGACCCAAGGACAGTACTATAATTCACCCCTCCACTTT; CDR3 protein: CAWTQGQYYNSPLHF
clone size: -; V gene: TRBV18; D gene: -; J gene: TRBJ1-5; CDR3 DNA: TGTGCCAGCTCACCGAAGTTGAGCCAACAGCCCCAGCATTTT; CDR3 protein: CASSPKLSQQPQHF
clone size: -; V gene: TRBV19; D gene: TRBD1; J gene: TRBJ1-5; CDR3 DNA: TGTGCCAGTACGGACAGGGGAAGACGGGGCAATCAGCCCCAGCATTTT; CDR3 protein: CASTDRGRRGNQPQHF
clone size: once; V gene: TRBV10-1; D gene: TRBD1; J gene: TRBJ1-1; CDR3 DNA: TGCGCCAGCAGTGAGCACAGGGGGCGAATTGTCACTGAAGCTTTCTTT; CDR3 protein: CASSEHRGRIVTEAFF
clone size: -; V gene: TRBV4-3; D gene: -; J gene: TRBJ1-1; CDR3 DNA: TGCGCCAGCAGCCAAGACCCACGAACAGTTCCTGAAGCTTTCTTT; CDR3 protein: CASSQDPRTVPEAFF
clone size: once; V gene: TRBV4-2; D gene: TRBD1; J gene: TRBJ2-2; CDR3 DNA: TGTGCCAGCAGCCAAGTTCCAGGGACAGCCGGGGAGCTGTTTTTT; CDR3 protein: CASSQVPGTAGELFF
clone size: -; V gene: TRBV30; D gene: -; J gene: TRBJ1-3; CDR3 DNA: TGTGCCTGGGCTCGGAGGGGCTCCTCTGGAAACACCATATATTTT; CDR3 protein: CAWARRGSSGNTIYF
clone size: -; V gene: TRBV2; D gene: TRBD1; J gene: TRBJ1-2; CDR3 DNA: TGTGCCAGCAGTGAGTGGGACAGGAAGAATGGCTACACCTTC; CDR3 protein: CASSEWDRKNGYTF
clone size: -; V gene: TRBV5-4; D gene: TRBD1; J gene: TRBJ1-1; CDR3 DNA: TGTGCCAGCAGCCATAGAAGGACAGGCATGAACACTGAAGCTTTCTTT; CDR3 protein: CASSHRRTGMNTEAFF
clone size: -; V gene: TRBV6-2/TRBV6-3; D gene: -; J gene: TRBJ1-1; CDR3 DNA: TGTGCCAGCAGTTACCCCTGGGACAAAATGAACACTGAAGCTTTCTTT; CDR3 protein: CASSYPWDKMNTEAFF
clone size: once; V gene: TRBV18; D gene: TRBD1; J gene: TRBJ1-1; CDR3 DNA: TGTGCCAGCTCACCGTCTACCGGAGGACAGGGGGCGCCGGTCGCTTTCTTT; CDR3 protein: CASSPSTGGQGAPVAFF
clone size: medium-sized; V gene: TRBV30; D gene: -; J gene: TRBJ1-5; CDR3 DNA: TGTGCCTGGAGTGTTACCGGTTATAGCAATCAGCCCCAGCATTTT; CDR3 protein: CAWSVTGYSNQPQHF
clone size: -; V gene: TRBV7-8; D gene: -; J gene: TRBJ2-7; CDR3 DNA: TGTGCCAGCAGCTTAAGGGCGGGTAATGCCTACGAGCAGTACTTC; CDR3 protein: CASSLRAGNAYEQYF
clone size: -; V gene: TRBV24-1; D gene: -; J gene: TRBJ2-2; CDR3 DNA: TGTGCCACCAGTGACGGCGGGGATAACACCGGGGAGCTGTTTTTT; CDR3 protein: CATSDGGDNTGELFF
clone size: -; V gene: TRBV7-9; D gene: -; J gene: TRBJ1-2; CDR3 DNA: TGTGCCAGCAGCTTAGAACAGGGTGGCGGCTACACCTTC; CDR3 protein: CASSLEQGGGYTF
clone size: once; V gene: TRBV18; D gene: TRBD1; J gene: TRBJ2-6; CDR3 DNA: TGTGCCAGCTCACCTGGACAGGGGGGTTCCACTGGGGCCAACGTCCTGACTTTC; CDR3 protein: CASSPGQGGSTGANVLTF
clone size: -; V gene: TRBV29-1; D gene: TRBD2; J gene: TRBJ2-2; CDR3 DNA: TGCAGCGTTGAGAGCGGGATAAACACCGGGGAGCTGTTTTTT; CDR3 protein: CSVESGINTGELFF
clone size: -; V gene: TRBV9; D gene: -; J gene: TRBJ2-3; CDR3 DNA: TGTGCCAGCAGCGAGGAGGGTATCGCAACAGATACGCAGTATTTT; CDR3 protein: CASSEEGIATDTQYF
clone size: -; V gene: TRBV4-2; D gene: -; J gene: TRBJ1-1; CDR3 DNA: TGTGCCAGCAGCCAAGACAGGTCGAACACTGAAGCTTTCTTT; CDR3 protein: CASSQDRSNTEAFF
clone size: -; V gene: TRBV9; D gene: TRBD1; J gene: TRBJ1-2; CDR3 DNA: TGTGCCAGCAGCGCCGGGACAGGGGGCGTCTATGGCTACACCTTC; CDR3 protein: CASSAGTGGVYGYTF
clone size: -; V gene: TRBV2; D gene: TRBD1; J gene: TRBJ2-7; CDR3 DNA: TGTGCCAGCGACAGGGGGGATTACTACGAGCAGTACTTC; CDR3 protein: CASDRGDYYEQYF
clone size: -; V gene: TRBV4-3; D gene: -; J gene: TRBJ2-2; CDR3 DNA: TGCGCCAGCAGCCAAGATAACAGTTACACCGGGGAGCTGTTTTTT; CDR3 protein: CASSQDNSYTGELFF
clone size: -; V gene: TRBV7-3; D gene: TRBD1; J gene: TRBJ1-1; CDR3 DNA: TGTGCCAGCAAGGAGGGGGCAGTCGGCATGAACACTGAAGCTTTCTTT; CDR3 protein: CASKEGAVGMNTEAFF
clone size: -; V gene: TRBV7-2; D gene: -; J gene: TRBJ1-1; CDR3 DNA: TGTGCCAGCAGCTTACAGACAATGAACACTGAAGCTTTCTTT; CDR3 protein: CASSLQTMNTEAFF
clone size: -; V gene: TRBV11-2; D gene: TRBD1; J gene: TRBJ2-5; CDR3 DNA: TGTGCCAGCAGCCCCAATACAGGGGGGGAGACCCAGTACTTC; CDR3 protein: CASSPNTGGETQYF
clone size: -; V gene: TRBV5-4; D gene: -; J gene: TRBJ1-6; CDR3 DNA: TGTGCCAGCAGCTTAGACAGAAATAATTCACCCCTCCACTTT; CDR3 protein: CASSLDRNNSPLHF